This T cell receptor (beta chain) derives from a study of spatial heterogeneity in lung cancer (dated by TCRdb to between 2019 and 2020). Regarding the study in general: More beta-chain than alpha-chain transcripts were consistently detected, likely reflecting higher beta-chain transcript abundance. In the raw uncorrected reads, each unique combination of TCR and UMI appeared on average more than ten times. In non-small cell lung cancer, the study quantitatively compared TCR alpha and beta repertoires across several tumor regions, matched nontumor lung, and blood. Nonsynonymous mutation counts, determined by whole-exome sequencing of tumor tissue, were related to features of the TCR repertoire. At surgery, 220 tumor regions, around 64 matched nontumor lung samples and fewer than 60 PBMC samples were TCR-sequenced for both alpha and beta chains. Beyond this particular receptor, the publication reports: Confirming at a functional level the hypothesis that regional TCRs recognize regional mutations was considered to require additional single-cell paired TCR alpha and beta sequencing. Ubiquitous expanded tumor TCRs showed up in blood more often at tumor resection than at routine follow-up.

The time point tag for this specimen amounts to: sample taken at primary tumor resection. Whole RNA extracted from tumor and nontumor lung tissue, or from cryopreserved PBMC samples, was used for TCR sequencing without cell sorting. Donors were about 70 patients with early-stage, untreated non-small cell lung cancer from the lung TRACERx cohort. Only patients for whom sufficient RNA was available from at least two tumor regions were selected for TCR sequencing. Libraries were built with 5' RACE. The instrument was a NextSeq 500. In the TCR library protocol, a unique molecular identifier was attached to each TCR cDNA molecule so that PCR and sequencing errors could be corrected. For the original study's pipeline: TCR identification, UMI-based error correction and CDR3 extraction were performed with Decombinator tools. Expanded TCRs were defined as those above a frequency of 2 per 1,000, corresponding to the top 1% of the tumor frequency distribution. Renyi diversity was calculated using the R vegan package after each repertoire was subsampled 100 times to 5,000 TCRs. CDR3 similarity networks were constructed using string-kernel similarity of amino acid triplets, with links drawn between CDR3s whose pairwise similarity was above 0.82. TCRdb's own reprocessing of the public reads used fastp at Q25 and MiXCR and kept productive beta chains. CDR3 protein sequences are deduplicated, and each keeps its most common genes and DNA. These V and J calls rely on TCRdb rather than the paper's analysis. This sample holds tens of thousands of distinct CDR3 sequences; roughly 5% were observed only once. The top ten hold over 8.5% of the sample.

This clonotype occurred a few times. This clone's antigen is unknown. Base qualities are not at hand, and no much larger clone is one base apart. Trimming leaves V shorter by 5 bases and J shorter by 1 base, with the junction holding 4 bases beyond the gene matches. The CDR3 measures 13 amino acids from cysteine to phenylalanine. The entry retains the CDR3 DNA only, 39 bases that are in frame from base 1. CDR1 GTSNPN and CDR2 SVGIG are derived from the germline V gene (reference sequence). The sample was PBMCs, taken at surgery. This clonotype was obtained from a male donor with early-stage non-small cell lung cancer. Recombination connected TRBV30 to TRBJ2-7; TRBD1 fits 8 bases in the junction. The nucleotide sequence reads TGTGCCTGGGCGGACAGGGTTTCCTACGAGCAGTACTTC. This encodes CAWADRVSYEQYF. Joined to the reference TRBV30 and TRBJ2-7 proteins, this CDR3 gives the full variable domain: SQTIHQWPATLVQPVGSPLSLECTVEGTSNPNLYWYRQAAGRGLQLLFYSVGIGQISSEVPQNLSASRPQDRQFILSSKKLLLSDSGFYLCAWADRVSYEQYFGPGTRLTVT.